One sample yielded the 31 T cell receptor beta chains listed below, sequenced in a study of PD-1 blockade in classical Hodgkin lymphoma. All trial patients relapsed after autologous stem cell transplantation. Repertoires were generated with immunoSEQ multiplex PCR, while TCRdb's copy carries only in-frame clones and drops some. This sample has about 100,000 clones, with roughly nine tenths found just once. Sequenced here: peripheral blood mononuclear cells (PBMCs), sampled before the second cycle of nivolumab. Receptor source: a human donor with classical Hodgkin lymphoma.

The chain is built from TRBV5-1 and TRBJ2-1, with a tentative D call TRBD2 (6 bases). Germline V gene data show CDR1 as SGHRS and CDR2 as YFSETQ. V was cut by 3 bases and J by 7 bases, with 17 bases left in between. The CDR3 runs to 15 residues. Here the CDR3 reads CASSWSGPKGNEQFF. In DNA form, the CDR3 reads TGCGCCAGCAGCTGGAGCGGGCCAAAGGGAAATGAGCAGTTCTTC. Together with reference TRBV5-1 and TRBJ2-1, the CDR3 gives the full variable domain: KAGVTQTPRYLIKTRGQQVTLSCSPISGHRSVSWYQQTPGQGLQFLFEYFSETQRNKGNFPGRFSGRQFSNSRSEMNVSTLELGDSALYLCASSWSGPKGNEQFFGPGTRLTVL.

The V call is TRBV7-2, the J call TRBJ2-2; 9 nucleotides line up with TRBD2. CDR1 is SGHTA and CDR2 is FQGNSA in the germline V gene. The V and J ends lost 5 bases and 2 bases, in that order; junction bases with no gene match: 3. The CDR3 covers 15 residues. The CDR3 nucleotides are TGTGCCAGCAGCCGACTAGCGGATAACACCGGGGAGCTGTTTTTT. Its translation: CASSRLADNTGELFF.

V gene TRBV6-6 combines with J gene TRBJ2-3, with D tentatively TRBD2 (6 bases). Trimming shortened V by 5 bases and J by 1 base, and 13 bases separated the two germline ends. The CDR3 has 15 amino acids. Looked up from germline, CDR1 is MNHNY and CDR2 is SVGAGI (reference sequence). In DNA, the CDR3 is TGTGCCAGCAGTCCGACTAGTAGAGGCACAGATACGCAGTATTTT. It specifies CASSPTSRGTDTQYF.

The chain combines TRBV5-1 with TRBJ1-1; D uncertain. The CDR3 is made up of 14 amino acids. Deletions cut 3 bases from V and 0 bases from J, with 9 bases between. Germline V gene data show CDR1 as SGHRS and CDR2 as YFSETQ. CDR3 region: CASSSQFMNTEAFF. The CDR3 DNA reads TGCGCCAGCAGCTCCCAGTTTATGAACACTGAAGCTTTCTTT.

The V call is TRBV7-9, the J call TRBJ1-3; D perhaps matches TRBD1 (6 bases). Trimming cost V 6 bases and J 2 bases, with 14 bases left between them. Germline CDR1 is SEHNR and CDR2 is FQNEAQ (reference sequence). This CDR3 comprises 15 residues. The CDR3 coding sequence is TGTGCCAGCAGAACCTTAGGGGGGGCTGGAAACACCATATATTTT. It specifies CASRTLGGAGNTIYF.

This chain links TRBV7-2 with TRBJ2-4, with 8 bases aligning to TRBD1. Trimming at V came to 5 bases and at J to 6 bases, leaving 6 bases not matched to a gene. This CDR3 has 14 residues. Per germline, CDR1 SGHTA and CDR2 FQGNSA. The CDR3 DNA follows: TGTGCCAGCAGCGGACAGGGTAAAAGAAACATTCAGTACTTC. As protein: CASSGQGKRNIQYF.

J is TRBJ2-1 and V is TRBV9, with 13 bases fitting TRBD2. Trimming took 4 bases from V and 6 from J; bases not matched to a gene: 7. Germline CDR1 SGDLS, CDR2 YYNGEE. This CDR3 is built from 16 residues. The CDR3 reads CASSPLRLAGGNEQFF. CDR3 nucleotides: TGTGCCAGCAGCCCCCTTAGACTAGCGGGAGGCAATGAGCAGTTCTTC.

This clone came up a few times. The rearrangement links TRBV6-6 to TRBJ1-2; D perhaps matches TRBD1 (6 bases). V dropped 8 bases and J dropped 2 bases, with 12 bases sitting between them. Per germline, CDR1 MNHNY and CDR2 SVGAGI (reference sequence). The CDR3 runs to 13 residues. The CDR3 DNA reads TGTGCCAGCGGTCAGGGGCTAAACTATGGCTACACCTTC. Protein sequence: CASGQGLNYGYTF.

The V call is TRBV28, the J call TRBJ1-2, with unresolved D. V was clipped by 1 base and J by 10 bases, with 10 bases between them. This CDR3 spans 12 amino acids. Germline V lookup: CDR1 MDHEN, CDR2 SYDVKM. The CDR3 nucleotides read TGTGCCAGCAGTTTATCACGGTCATACTACACCTTC. Translated: CASSLSRSYYTF.

This chain connects TRBV30 to TRBJ2-6; 8 nucleotides line up with TRBD1. Germline loops: CDR1 GTSNPN, CDR2 SVGIG (reference sequence). With V trimmed by 5 bases and J by 0 bases, 9 bases remained unmatched. This CDR3 region has 17 residues. CDR3: CAWARQGFASGANVLTF. The CDR3 nucleotides are TGTGCCTGGGCTCGACAGGGGTTCGCCTCTGGGGCCAACGTCCTGACTTTC.

The V and J genes are TRBV30 and TRBJ2-1; a possible D gene is TRBD1 (6 bases). V lost 5 bases, J lost 4 bases, and 15 bases lay in between. The length of the CDR3 is 14 residues. CDR1 is GTSNPN, CDR2 SVGIG, per germline (reference sequence). The chain's CDR3 is CAWVRQAPYNEQFF. CDR3 in DNA: TGTGCCTGGGTCCGACAGGCCCCTTACAATGAGCAGTTCTTC. Supplemented by reference TRBV30 and TRBJ2-1, the full variable domain reads SQTIHQWPATLVQPVGSPLSLECTVEGTSNPNLYWYRQAAGRGLQLLFYSVGIGQISSEVPQNLSASRPQDRQFILSSKKLLLSDSGFYLCAWVRQAPYNEQFFGPGTRLTVL.

As DNA, the CDR3 is TGCGCCAGCAGCCAAGTAGGGGACCCTGGAGGGCCGAACACTGAAGCTTTCTTT. Amino acid sequence: CASSQVGDPGGPNTEAFF. The rearrangement links TRBV4-1 to TRBJ1-1, with a tentative D call TRBD1 (5 bases). Deletions cut 1 base from V and 1 base from J, with 19 bases between. CDR3 length equals 18 residues. From germline, CDR1 is MGHRA and CDR2 YSYEKL.

This clone was recorded a few times. The chain carries TRBV19 and TRBJ1-2, with 7 bases that match TRBD1. Germline assignment: CDR1 LNHDA and CDR2 SQIVND (reference sequence). The CDR3 consists of 13 residues. V was clipped by 4 bases and J by 7 bases; unmatched bases: 6. The CDR3 here is CASSTTGVGGYTF. The CDR3 DNA follows: TGTGCCAGTAGTACCACAGGGGTTGGTGGCTACACCTTC.

The chain uses TRBV7-2 and TRBJ1-1, with 7 bases lining up with TRBD1. J was trimmed by 7 bases and V by 6 bases; bases with no gene match: 2. In germline, CDR1 is SGHTA, CDR2 FQGNSA. The CDR3 is 11 amino acids. This CDR3 reads CASRRDSEAFF. The CDR3 DNA reads TGTGCCAGCAGGCGGGACAGTGAAGCTTTCTTT. Together with reference TRBV7-2 and TRBJ1-1, the CDR3 gives the full variable domain: GAGVSQSPSNKVTEKGKDVELRCDPISGHTALYWYRQSLGQGLEFLIYFQGNSAPDKSGLPSDRFSAERTGGSVSTLTIQRTQQEDSAVYLCASRRDSEAFFGQGTRLTVV.

The V and J genes are TRBV28 and TRBJ2-7; no definite D call. The CDR3 is 12 amino acids. The germline V and J ends were trimmed by 3 bases and 2 bases, with 5 bases remaining between them. Looked up from germline, CDR1 is MDHEN and CDR2 is SYDVKM. The CDR3 protein is CASSLGTYEQYF. The CDR3 DNA is TGTGCCAGCAGTTTGGGCACCTACGAGCAGTACTTC.

This rearrangement joins TRBV6-6 to TRBJ1-1; the D gene is possibly TRBD1 (5 bases). This CDR3 region has 11 residues. Per germline, CDR1 MNHNY and CDR2 SVGAGI (reference sequence). Trimming shortened V by 5 bases and J by 8 bases, and 9 bases separated the two germline ends. The CDR3 DNA is TGTGCCAGCAGTCCCCGGGGCGAAGCTTTCTTT. This sequence encodes CASSPRGEAFF.

V usage is TRBV28 and J usage is TRBJ1-6; unclear D gene. The CDR3 length is 16 residues. Trimming took off 0 bases at V and 8 bases at J, with 14 bases between the two ends. Germline values: CDR1 MDHEN, CDR2 SYDVKM. The CDR3 here is CASSLWSPRSDSPLHF. The CDR3 nucleotides are TGTGCCAGCAGTTTATGGTCCCCCAGGAGCGATTCACCCCTCCACTTT.

This sequence joins TRBV6-5 and TRBJ2-1, with TRBD2 matching over 12 bases. The CDR3 has 16 amino acids. The V and J ends lost 2 bases and 9 bases, in that order; junction bases with no gene match: 8. Germline CDR1 reads MNHEY; CDR2 reads SVGAGI. As DNA, the CDR3 is TGTGCCAGCAGTTACCAACGGACTAGCGGGGCGGGTGAGCAGTTCTTC. Translating gives CASSYQRTSGAGEQFF.

V and J are TRBV6-5 and TRBJ2-2; D unresolved. This CDR3 contains 14 residues. CDR1 MNHEY and CDR2 SVGAGI come from the germline V gene. V was cut by 6 bases and J by 5 bases, with 13 bases left in between. The CDR3 protein is CASRPYTRTGELFF. CDR3 in DNA: TGTGCCAGCAGGCCTTACACCAGAACCGGGGAGCTGTTTTTT.

This clone was counted a single time. The rearrangement joins TRBV7-2 to TRBJ2-3; D is ambiguous. V dropped 3 bases and J dropped 5 bases, with 9 bases sitting between them. The germline CDR1 and CDR2 sequences are SGHTA and FQGNSA. The CDR3 runs 13 residues. The CDR3 bases are TGTGCCAGCAGCTTTGTTGGCAGAGATACGCAGTATTTT. It specifies CASSFVGRDTQYF.

The chain is built from TRBV19 and TRBJ2-3; 13 bases match TRBD2. The V gene end was trimmed by 3 bases and the J gene end by 5 bases; junction bases not matched to a gene: 5. The germline V gene encodes CDR1 LNHDA and CDR2 SQIVND (reference sequence). CDR3 length equals 16 residues. CDR3 amino acids: CASSIKLAGGQDTQYF. DNA for the CDR3: TGTGCCAGTAGTATTAAACTAGCGGGAGGGCAAGATACGCAGTATTTT.

The J gene is TRBJ1-2, the V gene TRBV6-1; D is unresolved. Trimming removed 2 bases at V and 7 bases at J, with 11 bases between. Germline V lookup: CDR1 MNHNS, CDR2 SASEGT. This CDR3 has 13 amino acids. For the CDR3, the DNA is TGTGCCAGCAGTGAACGAGGTAGGACTGGCTACACCTTC. It yields the protein CASSERGRTGYTF.

The chain recombines TRBV18 with TRBJ2-6; D gene uncertain. Trimming stripped 5 bases from V and 4 bases from J, with 9 bases between. The germline gives CDR1 KGHSH, CDR2 LQKENI. CDR3 size: 14 residues. Here the CDR3 DNA reads TGTGCCAGCTCAGAACAAGAAGGGGCCAACGTCCTGACTTTC. Protein sequence: CASSEQEGANVLTF.

On this clone itself: The junction differs from germline at one of its ends, possibly a read error. J is TRBJ2-5 and V is TRBV7-7, with 7 bases that match TRBD1. This CDR3 has 16 residues. Germline assignment: CDR1 SSHAT and CDR2 FNYEAQ (reference sequence). This CDR3 is CASSLDLGQAQETQYF. CDR3 DNA sequence: TGTGCTAGCAGCTTAGACCTCGGACAGGCCCAAGAGACCCAGTACTTC.

J is TRBJ1-5 and V is TRBV28, with 8 bases fitting TRBD1. The CDR3 sequence is 15 residues long. V gave up 10 bases and J gave up 4 bases; unmatched junction bases: 12. Germline assignment: CDR1 MDHEN and CDR2 SYDVKM. The DNA of the CDR3 is TGTGCCACCAAGCCGGGGACAGGAGAAAATCAGCCCCAGCATTTT. It encodes CATKPGTGENQPQHF.

CDR3 protein: CASTTVGIRTDSFNQPQHF. In DNA, the CDR3 is TGTGCCAGCACCACGGTCGGGATCCGGACGGACTCATTCAATCAGCCCCAGCATTTT. The chain combines TRBV28 with TRBJ1-5; D remains ambiguous. Germline V lookup: CDR1 MDHEN, CDR2 SYDVKM. Trimming stripped 7 bases from V and 3 bases from J, with 28 bases between. The CDR3 runs to 19 residues.

This chain links TRBV2 with TRBJ2-1; D not certain. CDR1 and CDR2 from the germline V gene are SNHLY and FYNNEI. V was trimmed by 0 bases and J by 4 bases, leaving 4 bases between them. This CDR3 has 13 residues. The CDR3: CASSEAEYNEQFF. The CDR3 DNA follows: TGTGCCAGCAGTGAAGCGGAGTACAATGAGCAGTTCTTC.

The CDR3 DNA reads as TGTGCCTGGAAAGCTGGGCCGGGTACGCAGTATTTT. Translation: CAWKAGPGTQYF. The rearrangement joins TRBV30 to TRBJ2-3; D gene uncertain. The CDR3 sequence is 12 residues long. CDR1 and CDR2 from the germline V gene are GTSNPN and SVGIG (reference sequence). The ends were cut back, 4 bases at V and 8 bases at J, with 13 bases in the middle.

This chain links TRBV2 with TRBJ2-6; unclear D gene. V lost 7 bases to trimming and J lost 4 bases, with 5 bases between them. Looked up from germline, CDR1 is SNHLY and CDR2 is FYNNEI. This CDR3 comprises 12 residues. The CDR3 DNA reads TGTGCCAGCAATAAAGGGGCCAACGTCCTGACTTTC. Translated: CASNKGANVLTF.

The rearrangement uses TRBV19 and TRBJ2-2, with TRBD2 as a possible D gene (6 bases). Germline lookup yields CDR1 LNHDA and CDR2 SQIVND (reference sequence). V was shortened by 8 bases and J by 9 bases, with 13 bases between the two germline ends. The CDR3 extends over 12 amino acids. CDR3 region: CASQLAGRELFF. As DNA, the CDR3 is TGTGCCAGTCAACTAGCTGGCCGGGAGCTGTTTTTT. Using reference TRBV19 and TRBJ2-2 for the parts outside the CDR3, the full variable domain is DGGITQSPKYLFRKEGQNVTLSCEQNLNHDAMYWYRQDPGQGLRLIYYSQIVNDFQKGDIAEGYSVSREKKESFPLTVTSAQKNPTAFYLCASQLAGRELFFGEGSRLTVL.

The CDR3 protein is CASSQKTRDTQYF. CDR3 in DNA: TGCGCCAGCAGCCAGAAGACTCGGGATACGCAGTATTTT. The rearrangement joins TRBV4-1 to TRBJ2-3; D is uncertain. Looked up from germline, CDR1 is MGHRA and CDR2 is YSYEKL. The CDR3 loop spans 13 amino acids. Between the trimmed V and J ends, which lost 3 bases and 6 bases, there was a span of 10 bases.